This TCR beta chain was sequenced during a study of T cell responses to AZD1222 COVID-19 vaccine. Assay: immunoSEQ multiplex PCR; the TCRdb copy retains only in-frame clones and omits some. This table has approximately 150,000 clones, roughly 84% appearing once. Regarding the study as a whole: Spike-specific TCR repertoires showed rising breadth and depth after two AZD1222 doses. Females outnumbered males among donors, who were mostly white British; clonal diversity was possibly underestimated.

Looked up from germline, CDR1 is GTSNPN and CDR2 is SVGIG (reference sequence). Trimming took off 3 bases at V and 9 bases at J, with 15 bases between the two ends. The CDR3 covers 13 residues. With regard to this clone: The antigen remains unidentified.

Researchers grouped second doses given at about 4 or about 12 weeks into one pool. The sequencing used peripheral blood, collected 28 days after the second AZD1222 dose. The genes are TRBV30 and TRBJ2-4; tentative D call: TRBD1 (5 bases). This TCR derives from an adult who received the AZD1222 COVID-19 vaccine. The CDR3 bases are TGTGCCTGGAGGGGCCAGGGCGGTGGCATTCAGTACTTC. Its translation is CAWRGQGGGIQYF.